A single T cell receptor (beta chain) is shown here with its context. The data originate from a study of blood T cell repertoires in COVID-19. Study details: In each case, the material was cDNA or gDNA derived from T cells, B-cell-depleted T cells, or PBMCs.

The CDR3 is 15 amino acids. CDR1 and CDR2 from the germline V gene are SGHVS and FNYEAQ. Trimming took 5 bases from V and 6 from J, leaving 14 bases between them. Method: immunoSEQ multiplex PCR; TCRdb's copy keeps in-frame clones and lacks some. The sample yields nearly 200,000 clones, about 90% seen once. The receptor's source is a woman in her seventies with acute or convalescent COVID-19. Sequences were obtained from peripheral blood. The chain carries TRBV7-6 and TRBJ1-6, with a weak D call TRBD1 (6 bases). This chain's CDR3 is CASSPSGRGNSPLHF. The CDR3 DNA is TGTGCCAGCAGCCCATCTGGCAGGGGTAATTCACCCCTCCACTTT. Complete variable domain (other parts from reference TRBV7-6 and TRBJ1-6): GAGVSQSPRYKVTKRGQDVALRCDPISGHVSLYWYRQALGQGPEFLTYFNYEAQQDKSGLPNDRFSAERPEGSISTLTIQRTEQRDSAMYRCASSPSGRGNSPLHFGNGTRLTVT.